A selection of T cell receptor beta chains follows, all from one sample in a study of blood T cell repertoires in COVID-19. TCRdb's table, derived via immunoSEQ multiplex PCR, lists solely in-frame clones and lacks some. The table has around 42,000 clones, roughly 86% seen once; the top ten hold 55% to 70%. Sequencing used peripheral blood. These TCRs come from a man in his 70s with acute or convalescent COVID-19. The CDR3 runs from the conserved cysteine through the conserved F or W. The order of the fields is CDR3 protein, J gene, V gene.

CDR3 protein: CASSQFGQVVNGYGYTF
J gene: TRBJ1-2
V gene: TRBV23-1

CDR3 protein: CAWSPGTGAGEQYF
J gene: TRBJ2-7
V gene: TRBV30

CDR3 protein: CASSIRRTANTGELFF
J gene: TRBJ2-2
V gene: TRBV19

CDR3 protein: CASSLYRGANYGYTF
J gene: TRBJ1-2
V gene: TRBV5-7

CDR3 protein: CASSSVHEKLFF
J gene: TRBJ1-4
V gene: TRBV7-9

CDR3 protein: CASSPAGSNTGELFF
J gene: TRBJ2-2
V gene: TRBV28

CDR3 protein: CASSLSGYSNQPQHF
J gene: TRBJ1-5
V gene: TRBV28

CDR3 protein: CASSMVAGLADTQYF
J gene: TRBJ2-3
V gene: TRBV19

CDR3 protein: CASSKDTNQPQHF
J gene: TRBJ1-5
V gene: TRBV7-9

CDR3 protein: CASGLVLGAGNTGELFF
J gene: TRBJ2-2
V gene: TRBV12-5

CDR3 protein: CASTLGQEDQPQHF
J gene: TRBJ1-5
V gene: TRBV19

CDR3 protein: CASSFDRGNVQETQYF
J gene: TRBJ2-5
V gene: TRBV6-2/TRBV6-3

CDR3 protein: CASSTTGGWDYGYTF
J gene: TRBJ1-2
V gene: TRBV19

CDR3 protein: CASSLTIRDRAYF
J gene: TRBJ2-7
V gene: TRBV7-2

CDR3 protein: CATSRERQGIIGAFF
J gene: TRBJ1-1
V gene: TRBV15

CDR3 protein: CASSFQTGNAGELFF
J gene: TRBJ2-2
V gene: TRBV27

CDR3 protein: CASRTGTVGQPQHF
J gene: TRBJ1-5
V gene: TRBV6-6

CDR3 protein: CASSKTGGYGYTF
J gene: TRBJ1-2
V gene: TRBV27

CDR3 protein: CTPPGTDTQYF
J gene: TRBJ2-3
V gene: TRBV20-1

CDR3 protein: CASSQGGQGAETQYF
J gene: TRBJ2-5
V gene: TRBV5-8

CDR3 protein: CASSPTMGQDGYTF
J gene: TRBJ1-2
V gene: TRBV18

CDR3 protein: CASSLAGRSVPDEQYF
J gene: TRBJ2-7
V gene: TRBV7-2

CDR3 protein: CASVQQGWDTGELFF
J gene: TRBJ2-2
V gene: TRBV4-3

CDR3 protein: CASSLRRDGEQFF
J gene: TRBJ2-1
V gene: TRBV5-1

CDR3 protein: CASSNRTVQETQYF
J gene: TRBJ2-5
V gene: TRBV21-1

CDR3 protein: CASGGGQGIRPQHF
J gene: TRBJ1-5
V gene: TRBV27